The TCR beta chain described here comes from a study of cytomegalovirus exposure and HLA in healthy donors. Study conclusions and caveats: Later analysis demonstrated an association between a missense DCLRE1C variant and TCR beta V- and J-gene trimming. It was reportedly the case that the classifier diagnosed cytomegalovirus status with high specificity and sensitivity.

PCR primers comprised 60 Vbeta and 13 Jbeta primers. Here immunoSEQ multiplex PCR was the method, and the copy in TCRdb shows in-frame clones only, minus some. The sample consists of under 200,000 clones, approximately 80% of them appearing once. Unmatched junction bases numbered 6, after V lost 6 bases and J lost 4 bases. CDR1 is MNHNS, CDR2 SASEGT, per germline. CDR3 size: 14 residues. A remark on this clone: Its antigen is currently unknown.

This TCR came from a male donor in good health and CMV-seropositive. V usage is TRBV6-1 and J usage is TRBJ1-1, with TRBD1 identical over 9 bases. Sequenced input: PBMCs. DNA of the CDR3: TGTGCCAGCAGCGGGACAGGGTTTAGCACTGAAGCTTTCTTT. It codes for CASSGTGFSTEAFF.